A selection of T cell receptor beta chains follows, all from one sample in a study of vaccination and CD4 T cells after COVID-19. TCRdb reprocessed the PCR reads with MiXCR, giving one entry per CDR3 protein. The sample shows 12,000 or so distinct CDR3 sequences, around 40% of them seen only once. These TCRs are of unknown antigen specificity. The sequenced sample was cultured CD4+ T cells from blood. These receptors originate from a human donor with COVID-19. The CDR3 runs from the conserved cysteine through the conserved F or W. D genes are given only for firm matches. Only some rows state a clone size, as once, few, many or a class for expanded clones.

j_call	d_call	clone_size	v_call	cdr3_aa	cdr3_nt
TRBJ1-1	NA	NA	TRBV5-4	CASSLWLNTEAFF	TGTGCCAGCAGCTTGTGGCTAAACACTGAAGCTTTCTTT
TRBJ2-7	NA	few	TRBV2	CASRATEGRGYEQYF	TGTGCCAGCAGGGCCACGGAGGGTCGGGGCTACGAGCAGTACTTC
TRBJ1-2	TRBD1	few	TRBV20-1	CSARGIPGTGDGYTF	TGCAGTGCTAGAGGGATCCCCGGGACAGGGGATGGCTACACCTTC
TRBJ2-2	TRBD1	NA	TRBV19	CASLNRGRGELFF	TGTGCCAGCCTAAACAGGGGGCGAGGGGAGCTGTTTTTT
TRBJ2-7	NA	NA	TRBV12-3/TRBV12-4	CASSYSVYEQYF	TGTGCCAGCAGTTATAGTGTCTACGAGCAGTACTTC
TRBJ1-5	TRBD1	few	TRBV11-2	CASSLATGRAGTASNQPQHF	TGTGCCAGCAGCTTAGCAACCGGCAGAGCAGGGACAGCGAGCAATCAGCCCCAGCATTTT
TRBJ2-3	NA	once	TRBV2	CASGSKSDTQYF	TGTGCCAGCGGCTCCAAATCAGATACGCAGTATTTT
TRBJ2-1	NA	NA	TRBV20-1	CSARAPLGYNEQFF	TGCAGTGCTAGAGCTCCCCTAGGATACAATGAGCAGTTCTTC
TRBJ1-6	NA	NA	TRBV6-5	CASSYSRPVGSSYNSPLHF	TGTGCCAGCAGTTACTCCCGGCCGGTCGGGAGCTCCTATAATTCACCCCTCCACTTT
TRBJ1-2	NA	NA	TRBV5-4	CVSSSDGAVNYGYTF	TGTGTCAGCAGCTCGGACGGGGCAGTTAACTATGGCTACACCTTC
TRBJ1-3	NA	once	TRBV11-2	CASSLATPDRSSGNTIYF	TGTGCCAGCAGCTTAGCGACCCCGGACCGAAGCTCTGGAAACACCATATATTTT
TRBJ2-5	NA	few	TRBV20-1	CSASDTGHGETQYF	TGCAGTGCTAGCGACACGGGCCATGGAGAGACCCAGTACTTC
TRBJ2-7	TRBD1	NA	TRBV7-7	CASSADRGAGEQYF	TGTGCTAGCAGCGCTGACAGGGGGGCGGGTGAGCAGTACTTC
TRBJ1-1	TRBD1	NA	TRBV10-3	CATLGQGDTEAFF	TGTGCCACCCTGGGACAGGGAGACACTGAAGCTTTCTTT
TRBJ1-2	NA	few	TRBV7-8	CASSLEWTPGGYTF	TGTGCCAGCAGCTTAGAGTGGACCCCCGGGGGCTACACCTTC
TRBJ2-7	NA	NA	TRBV28	CASSEGYYEQYF	TGTGCCAGCAGCGAAGGGTACTACGAGCAGTACTTC
TRBJ1-3	NA	NA	TRBV7-2	CASSLAQGTGNTIYF	TGTGCCAGCAGCTTAGCACAGGGAACTGGAAACACCATATATTTT
TRBJ1-4	NA	NA	TRBV15	CATSISGPVELLFF	TGTGCCACCAGCATTTCCGGCCCCGTAGAATTACTGTTTTTT
TRBJ2-7	TRBD1	NA	TRBV6-5	CASSSRGQGSYEQYF	TGTGCCAGCAGTTCGAGGGGACAGGGTTCCTACGAGCAGTACTTC
TRBJ2-6	NA	once	TRBV6-5	CASSYQGRSGANVLTF	TGTGCCAGCAGTTACCAGGGAAGGTCTGGGGCCAACGTCCTGACTTTC
TRBJ1-4	NA	NA	TRBV10-3	CAISVGWDEKLFF	TGTGCCATCAGCGTAGGATGGGATGAAAAACTGTTTTTT
TRBJ2-5	NA	NA	TRBV7-6	CASSLRGRRETQYF	TGTGCCAGCAGCTTAAGGGGAAGGAGAGAGACCCAGTACTTC